Presented here are 25 T cell receptor beta chains from one specimen sequenced in a study of shared clonotypes between healthy human individuals. Assay used: immunoSEQ multiplex PCR; TCRdb lists only in-frame clones, some missing. The sample shows fewer than 1.4 million clones, approximately 80% of them seen only once. Sequencing was done on a sample of memory CD4+ T cells from PBMCs. Subset indicated: CD45RA-negative fraction. Source of these receptors: a man younger than 30 in good health. Some clones in this sample may be carry-over from other donors' samples.

This clone showed up many times. This may come from a read error, since a much larger clone is one base off. The rearrangement uses TRBV11-3 and TRBJ1-1; D may be TRBD1 (5 bases). V was clipped by 5 bases and J by 1 base, with 8 bases between them. Germline assignment: CDR1 SGHNT and CDR2 YENEEA. The CDR3 length is 13 residues. CDR3 amino acids: CASSPGQNTEAFF. Here the CDR3 DNA reads TGTGCCAGCAGCCCAGGACAGAACACTGAAGCTTTCTTT. Filled out from reference TRBV11-3 and TRBJ1-1, the complete variable domain reads EAGVVQSPRYKIIEKKQPVAFWCNPISGHNTLYWYLQNLGQGPELLIRYENEEAVDDSQLPKDRFSAERLKGVDSTLKIQPAELGDSAVYLCASSPGQNTEAFFGQGTRLTVV.

In its sample, this clone was seen once. The rearrangement joins TRBV19 to TRBJ2-1, with D uncertain. V was cut by 4 bases and J by 7 bases, with 5 bases left in between. CDR1 is LNHDA and CDR2 is SQIVND in the germline V gene (reference sequence). The CDR3 covers 11 residues. In DNA form, the CDR3 reads TGTGCCAGTAGTAGGGAAAATGAGCAGTTCTTC. Its translation: CASSRENEQFF.

The chain carries TRBV9 and TRBJ1-5, with 12 bases fitting TRBD1. V lost 4 bases, J lost 4 bases, and 6 bases stayed unmatched. Germline V CDR1 and CDR2: SGDLS, YYNGEE. The CDR3 contains 16 residues. The CDR3 is CASSRGGQGANQPQHF. The CDR3 DNA sequence: TGTGCCAGCAGCCGCGGGGGACAGGGGGCGAATCAGCCCCAGCATTTT.

The CDR3 nucleotides are TGTGCCAGCAGCCAAGATGCCTACGAGCAGTACTTC. Translation: CASSQDAYEQYF. This chain joins TRBV4-2 and TRBJ2-7, with no clear D. V shed 0 bases and J shed 2 bases, with 2 bases lying between them. This CDR3 spans 12 amino acids. The germline gives CDR1 LGHNA, CDR2 YNFKEQ.

This clone was recorded a few times. The V gene is TRBV30, the J gene TRBJ2-7; 8 nucleotides agree with TRBD1. V lost 5 bases, J lost 0 bases, and 15 bases stayed unmatched. Germline CDR1 GTSNPN, CDR2 SVGIG (reference sequence). The CDR3 covers 17 residues. CDR3: CAWARGRIYNRSYEQYF. The CDR3 bases are TGTGCCTGGGCCAGGGGGCGAATCTATAACCGCTCCTACGAGCAGTACTTC.

This sequence joins TRBV7-9 and TRBJ2-5; no firm D call. Trimming removed 0 bases at V and 5 bases at J, with 13 bases between. Germline V gives CDR1 SEHNR, CDR2 FQNEAQ (reference sequence). CDR3 size: 15 residues. This CDR3 is CASSLAGTPGETQYF. The CDR3 DNA sequence: TGTGCCAGCAGCTTAGCCGGAACGCCTGGGGAGACCCAGTACTTC. The full variable domain, completed using reference TRBV7-9 and TRBJ2-5, is DTGVSQNPRHKITKRGQNVTFRCDPISEHNRLYWYRQTLGQGPEFLTYFQNEAQLEKSRLLSDRFSAERPKGSFSTLEIQRTEQGDSAMYLCASSLAGTPGETQYFGPGTRLLVL.

The chain combines TRBV2 with TRBJ2-5; a possible D gene is TRBD2 (5 bases). This CDR3 region has 14 residues. CDR1 is SNHLY and CDR2 is FYNNEI in the germline V gene. The V end was cut by 3 bases, the J end by 3 bases, with 11 bases between. The CDR3 is CASSDYSAKETQYF. The CDR3 nucleotides read TGTGCCAGCAGTGATTATAGCGCCAAAGAGACCCAGTACTTC.

The chain recombines TRBV10-3 with TRBJ2-5; 13 nucleotides agree with TRBD2. V shed 4 bases, J shed 5 bases, and the junction held 7 bases outside the gene matches. CDR3 length equals 16 residues. The germline V gene has CDR1 ENHRY and CDR2 SYGVKD. CDR3 in DNA: TGTGCCATCAGTGGTAGGACTAGCGGGAGCCAGGAGACCCAGTACTTC. This codes for CAISGRTSGSQETQYF.

A note on this clone: The sample contains more than one DNA sequence encoding this CDR3. The genes are TRBV5-1 and TRBJ1-1; possible D gene TRBD1, 6 bases. There are 14 residues in the CDR3. CDR1 and CDR2 from the germline V gene are SGHRS and YFSETQ. V lost 5 bases and J 4 bases, leaving 15 bases between the germline ends. In DNA, the CDR3 is TGCGCCAGCAGGTGGGGGCAGGGCACCACTGAAGCTTTCTTT. It yields the protein CASRWGQGTTEAFF.

The chain links TRBV9 to TRBJ2-5, with D perhaps matching TRBD2 (6 bases). Per the germline V gene, CDR1 is SGDLS and CDR2 is YYNGEE. The V end was cut by 0 bases, the J end by 5 bases, with 14 bases between. The CDR3 consists of 15 residues. CDR3 nucleotide sequence: TGTGCCAGCAGCGTAGACGGAGGGTTTGTCGAGACCCAGTACTTC. This translates into CASSVDGGFVETQYF.

Points on this clone: A much larger clone sits a single nucleotide away, making a read error possible. V is TRBV2 and J is TRBJ2-6; the D gene is possibly TRBD1 (6 bases). CDR1 and CDR2 (germline): SNHLY, FYNNEI. This CDR3 contains 16 residues. V was pared by 4 bases and J by 0 bases, with 10 bases between. This chain's CDR3 is CASSARTASGANVLTF. The CDR3 nucleotides are TGTGCCAGCAGTGCGCGGACAGCCTCTGGGGCCAACGTCCTGACTTTC.

The rearrangement uses TRBV7-9 and TRBJ2-1, with 11 bases identical to TRBD1. V gave up 3 bases and J gave up 12 bases; unmatched junction bases: 13. Germline-derived CDR1 and CDR2 are SEHNR and FQNEAQ (reference sequence). The CDR3 covers 16 residues. The CDR3 protein is CASSFDLGQGASSQFF. The CDR3 coding sequence is TGTGCCAGCAGCTTCGATCTCGGACAGGGGGCCTCGTCGCAGTTCTTC.

The J gene is TRBJ2-5, the V gene TRBV7-7, with 10 nucleotides matching TRBD2. The V and J ends lost 4 bases and 4 bases, in that order; junction bases with no gene match: 6. Germline V gives CDR1 SSHAT, CDR2 FNYEAQ (reference sequence). The CDR3 runs to 15 residues. The chain's CDR3 is CASSSLAGVGETQYF. DNA for the CDR3: TGTGCCAGCAGCTCTCTAGCGGGAGTTGGAGAGACCCAGTACTTC.

CDR3 bases: TGTGCCAGCAGGAGATACAATGAGCAGTTCTTC. Protein: CASRRYNEQFF. The chain employs TRBV2 and TRBJ2-1; D ambiguous. Germline V gene lookup returns CDR1 SNHLY and CDR2 FYNNEI. The CDR3 has 11 residues. V lost 6 bases and J lost 4, with 4 bases in between.

The chain joins TRBV18 to TRBJ2-2; TRBD2 is a possible D gene (6 bases). From germline, CDR1 is KGHSH and CDR2 LQKENI. There are 14 residues in the CDR3. V gave up 6 bases and J gave up 6 bases, with 14 bases separating them. In nucleotides, the CDR3 is TGTGCCAGCTCTCTCGACTGGGGGGCCGGGGAGCTGTTTTTT. It encodes CASSLDWGAGELFF.

The rearrangement uses TRBV9 and TRBJ2-1, with TRBD2 as a possible D gene (6 bases). The CDR3 sequence is 16 residues long. Germline CDR1 reads SGDLS; CDR2 reads YYNGEE. V lost 0 bases and J lost 5, with 15 bases in between. CDR3 in amino acids: CASSVAGLATHNEQFF. The CDR3 nucleotides read TGTGCCAGCAGCGTAGCAGGGCTAGCGACCCACAATGAGCAGTTCTTC.

V and J are TRBV29-1 and TRBJ2-5; the match to TRBD1 covers 9 bases. The CDR3 loop spans 15 amino acids. CDR1 is SQVTM and CDR2 is ANQGSEA in the germline V gene. V gave up 5 bases and J gave up 13 bases; unmatched junction bases: 20. Here the CDR3 DNA reads TGCAGCGTTTTCCCAGGGACAGGGAGAAACCGGCTCGTGTACTTC. Its protein product is CSVFPGTGRNRLVYF.

The rearrangement joins TRBV2 to TRBJ2-6, with 8 bases that match TRBD1. This CDR3 is built from 17 residues. With V trimmed by 4 bases and J by 0 bases, 5 bases remained unmatched. Germline V CDR1 and CDR2: SNHLY, FYNNEI. The CDR3 nucleotides read TGTGCCAGCAGTGCACTAACAGGGGGCTCTGGGGCCAACGTCCTGACTTTC. It yields the protein CASSALTGGSGANVLTF.

This chain uses TRBV2 with TRBJ2-7; 7 bases agree with TRBD1. This CDR3 region has 14 residues. CDR1 SNHLY and CDR2 FYNNEI come from the germline V gene. The V segment lost 6 bases and the J segment 1 base; nucleotides outside the gene matches: 6. Written as DNA, the CDR3 is TGTGCCAGCAGAAGGACAGGCCTATCCTACGAGCAGTACTTC. It encodes CASRRTGLSYEQYF.

The chain has TRBV11-3 and TRBJ2-7; TRBD2 is a possible D gene (6 bases). This CDR3 region has 13 residues. V was cut by 5 bases and J by 11 bases, with 19 bases left in between. CDR1 is SGHNT, CDR2 YENEEA, per germline. The CDR3 sequence is CASSMLEGREKYF. CDR3 DNA: TGTGCCAGCAGCATGCTGGAGGGCAGGGAGAAGTACTTC.

The table lists this clone with a few counts. Other nucleotide sequences from this sample produce the same CDR3. The chain carries TRBV18 and TRBJ2-2; a weak D match, TRBD1 (6 bases). The CDR3 consists of 16 residues. V lost 3 bases and J lost 0, with 11 bases in between. Germline loops: CDR1 KGHSH, CDR2 LQKENI. CDR3 residues: CASSPRQATNTGELFF. The CDR3 DNA reads TGTGCCAGCTCACCCCGACAGGCCACGAACACCGGGGAGCTGTTTTTT.

V gene TRBV10-3 combines with J gene TRBJ2-3, with 13 positions matching TRBD2. J lost 5 bases, V lost 8 bases, and 7 bases had no gene match. The CDR3 covers 15 residues. Germline V gives CDR1 ENHRY, CDR2 SYGVKD. The CDR3 reads CAIRGLAGSGDTQYF. In DNA, the CDR3 is TGTGCCATCCGGGGACTAGCGGGAAGTGGAGATACGCAGTATTTT.

The rearrangement links TRBV5-1 to TRBJ2-2, with D perhaps TRBD2 (6 bases). CDR3 length: 16 amino acids. Germline CDR1 is SGHRS and CDR2 is YFSETQ. V dropped 4 bases and J dropped 2 bases, with 15 bases sitting between them. CDR3 sequence reads: CASSKGTLENTGELFF. DNA for the CDR3: TGCGCCAGCAGCAAGGGGACTTTAGAAAACACCGGGGAGCTGTTTTTT.

The CDR3 DNA is TGTGCCAGCAGTTCCGCGGGGGGAGGTGAGCAGTTCTTC. Encoded protein: CASSSAGGGEQFF. The chain couples TRBV27 to TRBJ2-1, with TRBD2 matching over 8 bases. This CDR3 comprises 13 residues. Germline CDR1 reads MNHEY; CDR2 reads SMNVEV (reference sequence). V lost 4 bases to trimming and J lost 9 bases; unmatched junction nucleotides: 5.

V is TRBV29-1 and J is TRBJ2-1, with D possibly matching TRBD2 (6 bases). Germline V lookup: CDR1 SQVTM, CDR2 ANQGSEA. Trimming took 7 bases from V and 2 from J, leaving 24 bases between them. CDR3 size: 17 residues. The CDR3, as DNA: TGCAGCGCCCTCGGTGGTTCGTCTAGCGCGACCTACAATGAGCAGTTCTTC. It translates to CSALGGSSSATYNEQFF.